The clone carrying this T cell receptor beta chain has a handful of counts. What it binds is not known. Genomic DNA was employed as the template in profiling TCR beta VDJ and CDR3. MiXCR, applied by TCRdb to the reads, yields one record per CDR3 protein. Here the sample spans around 190,000 distinct CDR3 sequences, around 50% being singletons. Patients sequenced had flow cytometry evidence of CD8+CD57+ cell expansion. Blood came from patients not yet given any therapy. This sample was included in a study of CD8+CD57+ T cells in acquired aplastic anemia. Study in general: Sorted CD4+ and CD8+ cells gave a mean 3.2 ug DNA, range 0.2 to 27.4 ug. Study results and caveats: Patients showed no significant difference from controls in CD8+ Simpson's diversity. Almost 30 shared CD8+ CDR3s appeared highly expressed within patients' immunodominant clones.

V gave up 3 bases and J gave up 5 bases, with 24 bases separating them. This CDR3 region has 18 residues. Sequencing was done on a sample of sorted CD4+, CD8+, or CD8+CD57+ T cells (not recorded which) from PBMCs. This sequence joins TRBV12-3 or TRBV12-4 and TRBJ2-3; D may be TRBD2 (7 bases). The origin of this receptor is a human donor with aplastic anemia. The CDR3 DNA reads TGTGCCAGCAGTTTGGCGCTTGGGGGGGGCCGGTCGAGAGATACGCAGTATTTT. It translates to CASSLALGGGRSRDTQYF.